This T cell receptor (beta chain) derives from a study of blood T cell repertoires in COVID-19. In the study overall: Both acute and convalescent COVID-19 samples were obtained from the United States, Italy and Spain. The cDNA or gDNA used as material had been derived from T cells, B-cell-depleted T cells, or PBMCs.

CDR1 and CDR2 (germline): ENHRY, SYGVKD. V shed 3 bases, J shed 4 bases, and the junction held 4 bases outside the gene matches. The CDR3 runs to 15 residues. As processed by the authors: For nucleated cells, counts were estimated from reference gene primer amplification. This table comes from immunoSEQ multiplex PCR, and its TCRdb copy is limited to in-frame clones, with some not included. That table gives V, J and clone size, and the DNA gave D and trimming. The data show 55,000 to 90,000 clones, 91% seen once. The chain joins TRBV10-3 to TRBJ2-1, with 9 nucleotides matching TRBD2. The sequence was obtained from a human donor with active COVID-19. The donor label of this sample is uncertain. Sequencing used peripheral blood. In DNA form, the CDR3 reads TGTGCCATCAGTGAAAAAACTAGCGGGTACAATGAGCAGTTCTTC. Protein sequence: CAISEKTSGYNEQFF.